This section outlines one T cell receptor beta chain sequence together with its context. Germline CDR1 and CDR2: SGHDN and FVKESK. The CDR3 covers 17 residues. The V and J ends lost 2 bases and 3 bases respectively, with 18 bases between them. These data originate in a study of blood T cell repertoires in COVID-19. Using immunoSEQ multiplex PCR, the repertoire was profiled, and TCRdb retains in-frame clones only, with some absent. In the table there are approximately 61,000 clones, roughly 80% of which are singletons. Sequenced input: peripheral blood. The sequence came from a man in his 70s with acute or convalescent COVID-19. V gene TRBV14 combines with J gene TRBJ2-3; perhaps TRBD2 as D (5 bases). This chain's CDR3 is CASSQPPGRTGTDTQYF. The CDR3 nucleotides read TGTGCCAGCAGCCAACCCCCCGGCCGAACGGGGACAGATACGCAGTATTTT.